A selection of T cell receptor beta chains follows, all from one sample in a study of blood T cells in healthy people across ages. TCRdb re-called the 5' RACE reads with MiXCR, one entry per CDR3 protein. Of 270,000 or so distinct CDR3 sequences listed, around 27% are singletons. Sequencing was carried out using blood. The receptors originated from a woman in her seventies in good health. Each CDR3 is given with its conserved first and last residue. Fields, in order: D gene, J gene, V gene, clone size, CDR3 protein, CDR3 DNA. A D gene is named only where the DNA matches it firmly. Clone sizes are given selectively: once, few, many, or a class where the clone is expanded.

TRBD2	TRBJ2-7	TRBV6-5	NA	CASSLDERESYEQYF	TGTGCCAGCAGTTTAGACGAGCGGGAGTCCTACGAGCAGTACTTC
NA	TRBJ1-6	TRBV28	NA	CASRSGSFNSPLHF	TGTGCCAGCAGGTCCGGGAGTTTTAATTCACCCCTCCACTTT
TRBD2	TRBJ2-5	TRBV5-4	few	CASSLGTSGSQETQYF	TGTGCCAGCAGCCTGGGGACTAGCGGGAGCCAAGAGACCCAGTACTTC
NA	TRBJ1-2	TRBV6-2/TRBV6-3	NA	CASGQGFYGYTF	TGTGCCAGCGGGCAAGGCTTCTATGGCTACACCTTC
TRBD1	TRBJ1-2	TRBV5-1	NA	CASRNPGGTNYGHTF	TGCGCCAGCAGAAATCCAGGGGGTACTAACTATGGCCACACCTTC
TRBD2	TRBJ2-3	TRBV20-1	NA	CSASGRAIDTQYF	TGCAGTGCTAGCGGGAGGGCCATAGATACGCAGTATTTT
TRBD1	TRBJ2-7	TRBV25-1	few	CASTRTGAYEQYF	TGTGCCAGCACCCGGACAGGGGCCTACGAGCAGTACTTC
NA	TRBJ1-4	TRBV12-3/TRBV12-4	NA	CASRSGPATNEKLLF	TGTGCCAGCAGGTCCGGACCGGCAACTAATGAAAAACTGCTTTTT
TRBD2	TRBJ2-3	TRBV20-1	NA	CSARRLAGDTDTQYF	TGCAGTGCTAGGCGACTAGCGGGAGACACAGATACGCAGTATTTT
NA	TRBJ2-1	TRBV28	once	CASSLLQGAMMREQFF	TGTGCCAGCAGTTTATTACAGGGTGCCATGATGCGGGAGCAGTTCTTC
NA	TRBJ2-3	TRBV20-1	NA	CSASAGSADTQYF	TGCAGTGCTAGTGCCGGGAGTGCAGATACGCAGTATTTT
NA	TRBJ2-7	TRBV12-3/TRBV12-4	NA	CASSPSGRGSYEQYF	TGTGCCAGCAGCCCATCGGGGCGCGGTTCCTACGAGCAGTACTTC
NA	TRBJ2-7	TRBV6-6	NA	CASGGLDSYEQYF	TGTGCCAGCGGGGGACTCGACTCCTACGAGCAGTACTTC
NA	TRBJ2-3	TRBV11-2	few	CASSRQTGNTDTQYF	TGTGCCAGCAGTCGTCAAACCGGGAACACAGATACGCAGTATTTT
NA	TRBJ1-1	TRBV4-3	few	CASSQEDRNTEAFF	TGCGCCAGCAGCCAGGAAGACAGGAACACTGAAGCTTTCTTT
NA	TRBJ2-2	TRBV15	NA	CATSSQHSGELFF	TGTGCCACCAGCAGTCAGCACAGCGGGGAGCTGTTTTTT
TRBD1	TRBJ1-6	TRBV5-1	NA	CASSMDRLNSPLHF	TGCGCCAGCAGCATGGACAGGTTGAATTCACCCCTCCACTTT
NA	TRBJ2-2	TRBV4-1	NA	CASSPGSGNPGELFF	TGCGCCAGCAGCCCGGGGAGCGGAAACCCCGGGGAGCTGTTTTTT
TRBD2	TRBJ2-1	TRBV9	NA	CASSVAAGGFNEQFF	TGTGCCAGCAGCGTAGCAGCGGGAGGCTTCAATGAGCAGTTCTTC
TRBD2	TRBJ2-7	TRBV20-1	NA	CSAPLAGVLYEQYF	TGCAGTGCACCACTAGCGGGGGTCCTATACGAGCAGTACTTC
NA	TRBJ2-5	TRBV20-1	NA	CSARSPAGIQETQYF	TGCAGTGCTAGGTCCCCGGCGGGGATCCAAGAGACCCAGTACTTC
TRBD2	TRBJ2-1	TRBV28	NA	CASSLGAERGEQFF	TGTGCCAGCAGTTTAGGAGCGGAGCGGGGTGAGCAGTTCTTC
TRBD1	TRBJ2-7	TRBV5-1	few	CASSSGQGGGLPYEQYF	TGCGCCAGCAGCTCTGGACAGGGTGGGGGACTGCCCTACGAGCAGTACTTC
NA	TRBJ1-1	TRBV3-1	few	CASSQGAGATEAFF	TGTGCCAGCAGCCAAGGGGCAGGTGCTACTGAAGCTTTCTTT
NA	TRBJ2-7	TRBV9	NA	CASSVGTGRYEQYF	TGTGCCAGCAGCGTAGGAACAGGGCGGTACGAGCAGTACTTC
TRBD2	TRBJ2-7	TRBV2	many	CASSGGAGGSYEQYF	TGTGCCAGCAGTGGAGGTGCGGGAGGTAGCTACGAGCAGTACTTC
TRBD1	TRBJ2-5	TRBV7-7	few	CASSLRGWTGVTQETQYF	TGTGCTAGCAGCTTAAGGGGGTGGACAGGGGTGACTCAAGAGACCCAGTACTTC
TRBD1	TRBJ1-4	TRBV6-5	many	CASSYVGTGRDEKLFF	TGTGCCAGCAGTTACGTCGGGACAGGGCGTGATGAAAAACTGTTTTTT
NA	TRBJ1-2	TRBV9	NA	CANSGSSLGTVGYTF	TGTGCCAACAGCGGTTCCAGCCTAGGAACTGTCGGCTACACCTTC
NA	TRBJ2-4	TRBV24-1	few	CATSDLLNIQYF	TGTGCCACCAGTGATTTATTAAACATTCAGTACTTC
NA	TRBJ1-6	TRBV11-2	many	CASSLVVNNSPLHF	TGTGCCAGCAGCCTGGTGGTGAATAATTCACCCCTCCACTTT
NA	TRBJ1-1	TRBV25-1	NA	CASSSTLWSAFF	TGTGCCAGCAGTTCCACCCTATGGAGCGCTTTCTTT
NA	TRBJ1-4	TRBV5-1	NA	CASSLDGGATNEKLFF	TGCGCCAGCAGCTTGGACGGGGGAGCTACTAATGAAAAACTGTTTTTT
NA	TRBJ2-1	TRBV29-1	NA	CSVVGDYNEQFF	TGCAGCGTAGTGGGGGACTACAATGAGCAGTTCTTC
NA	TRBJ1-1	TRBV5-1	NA	CASSITGLLNTEAFF	TGCGCCAGCAGCATCACGGGACTCCTGAACACTGAAGCTTTCTTT
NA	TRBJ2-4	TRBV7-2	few	CASSLMDGQNIQYF	TGTGCCAGCAGCTTAATGGACGGACAAAACATTCAGTACTTC
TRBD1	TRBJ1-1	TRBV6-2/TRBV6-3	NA	CASRKPGQLLSTNEAFF	TGTGCCAGCAGGAAACCGGGACAGCTCCTCTCTACCAATGAAGCTTTCTTT
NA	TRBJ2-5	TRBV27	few	CASRKLAIQETQYF	TGTGCCAGCAGAAAGCTAGCGATCCAAGAGACCCAGTACTTC
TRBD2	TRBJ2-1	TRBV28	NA	CASRPGLAYNEQFF	TGTGCCAGCAGGCCGGGACTAGCTTACAATGAGCAGTTCTTC
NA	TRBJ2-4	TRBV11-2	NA	CASSFNSVAKNIQYF	TGTGCCAGCAGCTTTAATTCCGTGGCCAAAAACATTCAGTACTTC
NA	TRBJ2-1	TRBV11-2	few	CASSLAGPYNEQFF	TGTGCCAGCAGCTTAGCGGGTCCATACAATGAGCAGTTCTTC
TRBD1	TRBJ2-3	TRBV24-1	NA	CATTTGGRGTDTQYF	TGTGCCACCACGACAGGGGGCAGGGGCACAGATACGCAGTATTTT
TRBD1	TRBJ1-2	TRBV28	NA	CASSETGVRGYTF	TGTGCCAGCAGTGAGACAGGGGTTCGTGGCTACACCTTC
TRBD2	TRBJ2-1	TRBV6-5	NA	CASSFAGVEQFF	TGTGCCAGCAGTTTCGCGGGAGTTGAGCAGTTCTTC
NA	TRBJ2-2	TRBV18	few	CASSPEETTELFF	TGTGCCAGCTCACCAGAGGAGACCACCGAGCTGTTTTTT
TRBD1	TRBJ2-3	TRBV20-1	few	CSARTGADTQYF	TGCAGTGCTAGGACAGGGGCAGATACGCAGTATTTT
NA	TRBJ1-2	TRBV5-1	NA	CASSLETGNGYTF	TGCGCCAGCAGCTTGGAAACGGGAAATGGCTACACCTTC
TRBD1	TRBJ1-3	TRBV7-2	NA	CASRFGTGSSGNTIYF	TGTGCCAGCAGATTCGGGACAGGGAGTTCTGGAAACACCATATATTTT
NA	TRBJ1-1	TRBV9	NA	CASSVEGTEAFF	TGTGCCAGCAGCGTAGAAGGCACTGAAGCTTTCTTT
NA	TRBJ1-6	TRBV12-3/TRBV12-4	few	CASRGGSYNSPLHF	TGTGCCAGCAGAGGGGGGTCCTATAATTCACCCCTCCACTTT
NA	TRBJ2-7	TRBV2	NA	CASSEGPYEQYF	TGTGCCAGCAGTGAAGGGCCCTACGAGCAGTACTTC
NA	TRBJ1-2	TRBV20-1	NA	CSASPEYGYTF	TGCAGTGCTTCACCAGAGTATGGCTACACCTTC